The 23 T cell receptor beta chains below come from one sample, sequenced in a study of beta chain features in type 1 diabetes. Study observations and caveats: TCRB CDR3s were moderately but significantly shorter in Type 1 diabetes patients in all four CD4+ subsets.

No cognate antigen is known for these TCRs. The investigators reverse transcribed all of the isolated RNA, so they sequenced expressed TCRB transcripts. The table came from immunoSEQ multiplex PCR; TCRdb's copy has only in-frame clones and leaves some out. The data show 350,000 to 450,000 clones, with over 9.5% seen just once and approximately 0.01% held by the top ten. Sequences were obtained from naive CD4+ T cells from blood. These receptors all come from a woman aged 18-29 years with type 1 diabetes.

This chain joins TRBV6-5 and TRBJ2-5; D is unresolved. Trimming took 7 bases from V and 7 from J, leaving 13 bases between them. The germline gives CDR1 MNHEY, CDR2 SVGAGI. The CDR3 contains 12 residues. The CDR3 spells CASTGWSGTQYF. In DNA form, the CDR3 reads TGTGCCAGCACCGGGTGGAGTGGGACCCAGTACTTC.

The CDR3 DNA follows: TGCGCCAGCAGCTGGGGGACACAAAACACCGGGGAGCTGTTTTTT. Translating it yields CASSWGTQNTGELFF. The rearrangement links TRBV5-1 to TRBJ2-2; possible D gene TRBD1, 6 bases. Trimming pared 3 bases from V and 2 bases from J, leaving 11 bases between. The CDR3 runs to 15 residues. Germline V lookup: CDR1 SGHRS, CDR2 YFSETQ.

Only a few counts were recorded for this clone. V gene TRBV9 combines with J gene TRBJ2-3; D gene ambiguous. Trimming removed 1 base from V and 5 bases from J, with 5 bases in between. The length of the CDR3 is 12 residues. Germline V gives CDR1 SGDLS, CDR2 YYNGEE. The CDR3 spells CASSVLEDTQYF. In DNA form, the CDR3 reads TGTGCCAGCAGCGTACTAGAAGATACGCAGTATTTT.

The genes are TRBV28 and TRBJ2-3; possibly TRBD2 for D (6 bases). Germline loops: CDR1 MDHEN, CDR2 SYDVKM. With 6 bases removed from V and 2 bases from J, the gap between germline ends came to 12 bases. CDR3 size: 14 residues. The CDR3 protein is CASSPGGTTDTQYF. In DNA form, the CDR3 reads TGTGCCAGCAGCCCTGGGGGGACCACAGATACGCAGTATTTT.

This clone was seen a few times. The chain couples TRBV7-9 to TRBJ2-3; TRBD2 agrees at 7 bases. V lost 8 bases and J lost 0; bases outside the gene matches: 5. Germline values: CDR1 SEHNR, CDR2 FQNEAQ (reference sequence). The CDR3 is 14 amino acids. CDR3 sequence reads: CASLKAGSTDTQYF. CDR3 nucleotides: TGTGCCAGCTTAAAAGCGGGAAGCACAGATACGCAGTATTTT.

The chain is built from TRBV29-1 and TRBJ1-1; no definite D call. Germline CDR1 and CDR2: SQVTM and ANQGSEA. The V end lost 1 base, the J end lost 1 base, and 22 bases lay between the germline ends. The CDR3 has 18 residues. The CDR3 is CSVEGSDRRWAGNTEAFF. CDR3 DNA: TGCAGCGTTGAAGGATCGGATCGCCGGTGGGCGGGGAACACTGAAGCTTTCTTT.

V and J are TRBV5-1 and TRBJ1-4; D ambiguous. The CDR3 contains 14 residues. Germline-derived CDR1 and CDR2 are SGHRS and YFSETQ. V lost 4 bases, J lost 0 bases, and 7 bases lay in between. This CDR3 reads CASSGTATNEKLFF. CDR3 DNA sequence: TGCGCCAGCAGCGGTACGGCAACTAATGAAAAACTGTTTTTT.

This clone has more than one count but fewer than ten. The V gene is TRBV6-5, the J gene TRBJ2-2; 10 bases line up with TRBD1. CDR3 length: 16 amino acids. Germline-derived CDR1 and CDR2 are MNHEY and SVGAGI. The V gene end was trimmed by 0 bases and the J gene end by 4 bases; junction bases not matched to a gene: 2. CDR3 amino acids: CASSYSWDRGTGELFF. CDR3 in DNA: TGTGCCAGCAGTTACTCTTGGGACAGGGGCACCGGGGAGCTGTTTTTT.

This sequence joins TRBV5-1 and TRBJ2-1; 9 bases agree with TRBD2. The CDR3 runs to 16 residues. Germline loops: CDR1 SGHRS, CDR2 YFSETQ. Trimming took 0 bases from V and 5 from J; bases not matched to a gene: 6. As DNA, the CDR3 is TGCGCCAGCAGCTTGGTGCGGGGGGGATTTAACAATGAGCAGTTCTTC. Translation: CASSLVRGGFNNEQFF.

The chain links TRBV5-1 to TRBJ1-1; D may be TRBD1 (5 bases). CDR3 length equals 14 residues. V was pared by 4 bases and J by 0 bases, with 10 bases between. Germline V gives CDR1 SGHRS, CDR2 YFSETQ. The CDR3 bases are TGCGCCAGCAGCGAACAGGCTGTGAACACTGAAGCTTTCTTT. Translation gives CASSEQAVNTEAFF.

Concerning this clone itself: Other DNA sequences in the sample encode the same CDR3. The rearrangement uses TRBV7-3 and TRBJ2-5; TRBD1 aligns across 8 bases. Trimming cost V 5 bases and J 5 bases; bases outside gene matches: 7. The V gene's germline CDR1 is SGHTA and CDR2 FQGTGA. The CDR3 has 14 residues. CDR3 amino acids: CASSPQGARETQYF. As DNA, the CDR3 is TGTGCCAGCAGCCCTCAGGGGGCACGGGAGACCCAGTACTTC.

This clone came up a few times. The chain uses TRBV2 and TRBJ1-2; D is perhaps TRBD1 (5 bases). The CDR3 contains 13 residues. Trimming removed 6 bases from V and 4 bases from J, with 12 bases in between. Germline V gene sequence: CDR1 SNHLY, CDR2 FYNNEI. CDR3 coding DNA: TGTGCCAGCAGGGACAACCAGGTCTATGGCTACACCTTC. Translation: CASRDNQVYGYTF.

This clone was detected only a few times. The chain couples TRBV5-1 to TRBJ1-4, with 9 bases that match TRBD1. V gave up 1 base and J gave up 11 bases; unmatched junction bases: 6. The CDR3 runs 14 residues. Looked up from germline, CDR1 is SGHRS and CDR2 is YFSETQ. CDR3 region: CASSLRTGEEKLFF. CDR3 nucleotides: TGCGCCAGCAGCTTGCGGACAGGGGAGGAGAAACTGTTTTTT.

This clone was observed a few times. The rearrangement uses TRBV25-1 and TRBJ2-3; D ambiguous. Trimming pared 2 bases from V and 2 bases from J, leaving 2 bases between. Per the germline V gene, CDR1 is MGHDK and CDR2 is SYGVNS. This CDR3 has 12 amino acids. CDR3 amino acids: CASSELTDTQYF. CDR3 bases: TGTGCCAGCAGTGAACTCACAGATACGCAGTATTTT.

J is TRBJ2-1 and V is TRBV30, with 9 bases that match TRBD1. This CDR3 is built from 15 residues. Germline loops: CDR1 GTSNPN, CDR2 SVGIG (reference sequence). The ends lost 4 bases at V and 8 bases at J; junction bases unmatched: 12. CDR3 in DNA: TGTGCCTGGACATTGGGGACAGGGAAATGGCATGAGCAGTTCTTC. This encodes CAWTLGTGKWHEQFF.

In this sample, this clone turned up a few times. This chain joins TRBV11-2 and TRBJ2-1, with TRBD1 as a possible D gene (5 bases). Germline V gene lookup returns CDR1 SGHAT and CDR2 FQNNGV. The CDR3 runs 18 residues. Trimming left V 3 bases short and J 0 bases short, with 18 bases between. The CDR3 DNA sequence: TGTGCCAGCAGCTTCCCACGGGTTGGGGCGGACTCCTACAATGAGCAGTTCTTC. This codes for CASSFPRVGADSYNEQFF.

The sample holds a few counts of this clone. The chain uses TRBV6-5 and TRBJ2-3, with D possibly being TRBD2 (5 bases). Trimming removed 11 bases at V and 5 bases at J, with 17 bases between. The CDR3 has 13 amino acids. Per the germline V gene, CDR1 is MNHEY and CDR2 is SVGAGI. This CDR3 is CAASMRAQDTQYF. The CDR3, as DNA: TGTGCCGCCTCGATGAGGGCTCAAGATACGCAGTATTTT.

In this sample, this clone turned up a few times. The CDR3 reads CASSQDRGTYGYTF. The CDR3 coding sequence is TGCGCCAGCAGCCAGGACAGGGGGACCTATGGCTACACCTTC. This chain connects TRBV4-3 to TRBJ1-2, with TRBD1 identical over 10 bases. Germline CDR1 LGHNA, CDR2 YSLEER. The CDR3 is made up of 14 amino acids. J gave up 4 bases and V 3 bases, and 2 bases lay outside the gene matches.

CDR3 residues: CSSPGGFGYTF. For the CDR3, the DNA is TGCAGCTCCCCCGGGGGATTTGGCTACACCTTC. This rearrangement joins TRBV20-1 to TRBJ1-2, with D possibly being TRBD1 (5 bases). CDR3 length: 11 amino acids. Looked up from germline, CDR1 is DFQATT and CDR2 is SNEGSKA (reference sequence).

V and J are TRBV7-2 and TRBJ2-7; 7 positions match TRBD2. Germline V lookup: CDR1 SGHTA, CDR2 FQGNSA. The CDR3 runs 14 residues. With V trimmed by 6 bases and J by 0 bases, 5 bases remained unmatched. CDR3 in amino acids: CASSKLANSYEQYF. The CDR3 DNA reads TGTGCCAGCAGTAAACTAGCGAACTCCTACGAGCAGTACTTC.

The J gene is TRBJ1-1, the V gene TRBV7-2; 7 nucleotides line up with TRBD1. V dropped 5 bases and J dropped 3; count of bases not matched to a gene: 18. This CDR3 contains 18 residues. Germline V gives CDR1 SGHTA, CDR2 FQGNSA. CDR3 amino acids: CASSPRPDYRGVDTEAFF. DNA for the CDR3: TGTGCCAGCAGCCCTAGGCCAGACTACAGGGGCGTCGACACTGAAGCTTTCTTT.

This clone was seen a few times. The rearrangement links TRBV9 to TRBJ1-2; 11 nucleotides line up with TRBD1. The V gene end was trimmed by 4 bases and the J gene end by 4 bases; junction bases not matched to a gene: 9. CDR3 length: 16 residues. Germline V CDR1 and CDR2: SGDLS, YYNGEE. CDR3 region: CASSQGQGAAVYGYTF. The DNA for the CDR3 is TGTGCCAGCAGCCAAGGACAGGGGGCGGCCGTCTATGGCTACACCTTC.

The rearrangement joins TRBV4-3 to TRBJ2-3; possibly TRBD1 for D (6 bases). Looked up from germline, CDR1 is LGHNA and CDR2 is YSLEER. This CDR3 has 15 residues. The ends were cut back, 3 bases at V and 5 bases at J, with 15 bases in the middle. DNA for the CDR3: TGCGCCAGCAGCCAGAATCAGGGGTTTGGAGATACGCAGTATTTT. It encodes CASSQNQGFGDTQYF.